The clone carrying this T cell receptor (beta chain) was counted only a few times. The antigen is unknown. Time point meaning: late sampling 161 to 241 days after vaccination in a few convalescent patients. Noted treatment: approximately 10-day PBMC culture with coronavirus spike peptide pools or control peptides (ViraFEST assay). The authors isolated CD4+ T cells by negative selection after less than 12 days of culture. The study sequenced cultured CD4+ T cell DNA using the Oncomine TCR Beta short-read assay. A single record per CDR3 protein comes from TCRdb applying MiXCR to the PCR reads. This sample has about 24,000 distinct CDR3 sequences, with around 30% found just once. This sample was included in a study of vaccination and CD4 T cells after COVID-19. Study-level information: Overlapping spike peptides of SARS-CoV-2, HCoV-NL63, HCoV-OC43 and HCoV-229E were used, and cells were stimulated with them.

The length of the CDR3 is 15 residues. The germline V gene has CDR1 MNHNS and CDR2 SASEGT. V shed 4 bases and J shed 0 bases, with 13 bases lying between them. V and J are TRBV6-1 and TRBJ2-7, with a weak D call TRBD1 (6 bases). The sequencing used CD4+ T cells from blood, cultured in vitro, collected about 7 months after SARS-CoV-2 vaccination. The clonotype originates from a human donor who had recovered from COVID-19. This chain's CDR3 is CASSASTGYSYEQYF. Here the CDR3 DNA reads TGTGCCAGCAGTGCTTCAACAGGGTACTCCTACGAGCAGTACTTC.